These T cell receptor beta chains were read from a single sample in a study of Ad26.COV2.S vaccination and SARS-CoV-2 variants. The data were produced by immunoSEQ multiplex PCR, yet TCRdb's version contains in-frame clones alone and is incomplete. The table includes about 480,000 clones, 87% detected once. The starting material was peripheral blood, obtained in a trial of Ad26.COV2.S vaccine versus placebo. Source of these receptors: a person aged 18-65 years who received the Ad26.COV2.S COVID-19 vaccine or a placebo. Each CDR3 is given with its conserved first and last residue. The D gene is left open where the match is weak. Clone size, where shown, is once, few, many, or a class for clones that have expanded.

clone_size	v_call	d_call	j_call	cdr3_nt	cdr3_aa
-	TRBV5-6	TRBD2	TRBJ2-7	TGTGCCAGCAGCCTGCCGGGACTAGCGGGAGGGTCCTACGAGCAGTACTTC	CASSLPGLAGGSYEQYF
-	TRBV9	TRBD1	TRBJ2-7	TGTGCCAGCAGCGTAGGTACACAGGGGTCCGAGCAGTACTTC	CASSVGTQGSEQYF
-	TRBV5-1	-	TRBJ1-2	TGCGCCAGCAGCTTGAGACAGTCTGGAGATGGCTACACCTTC	CASSLRQSGDGYTF
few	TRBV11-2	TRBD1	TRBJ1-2	TGTGCCAGCAGTTTCCCGGGACAGGGGAACTATGGCTACACCTTC	CASSFPGQGNYGYTF
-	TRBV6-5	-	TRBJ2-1	TGTGCCAGCAGTCCTGGGAGAACGCAGTTCTTC	CASSPGRTQFF
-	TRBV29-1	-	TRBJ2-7	TGCAGCGTTGAACTGGACAGTCCTTACGAGCAGTACTTC	CSVELDSPYEQYF
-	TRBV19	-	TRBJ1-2	TGTGCCAGTAGTGGATTTTCACTCCAGGGGTTCTATGGCTACACCTTC	CASSGFSLQGFYGYTF
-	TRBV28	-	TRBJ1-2	TGTGCCCGCCGGGGGGGAGGGGGAAGGTATGGCTACACCTTC	CARRGGGGRYGYTF
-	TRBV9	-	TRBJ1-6	TGTGCCAGCAGCGTAGAGGCAGGAGCAGGCTCACCCCTCCACTTT	CASSVEAGAGSPLHF
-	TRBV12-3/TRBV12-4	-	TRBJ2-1	TGTGCCAGCTTGATTGTGGGGAATGAGCAGTTCTTC	CASLIVGNEQFF
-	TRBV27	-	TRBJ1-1	TGTGCCAGCAGTCCCTCCCGGGGGGTGTCTGGGATGAACACTGAAGCTTTCTTT	CASSPSRGVSGMNTEAFF
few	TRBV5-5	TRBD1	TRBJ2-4	TGTGCCAGCAGCTTGGCCCCGACAGGGCAGAATCAAAACATTCAGTACTTC	CASSLAPTGQNQNIQYF
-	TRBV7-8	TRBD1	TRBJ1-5	TGTGCCAGCAGCCCCGACAGGGGCACTCAGCCCCAGCATTTT	CASSPDRGTQPQHF
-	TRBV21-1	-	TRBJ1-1	TGTGCCAGCAGTTTATGGGGGGCGATAACTGAAGCTTTCTTT	CASSLWGAITEAFF
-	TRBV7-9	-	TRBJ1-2	TGTGCCAGCAGCCCCGGACAGACCTATGGCTACACCTTC	CASSPGQTYGYTF
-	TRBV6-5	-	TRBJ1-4	TGTGCCAGCAGCCCCGGGGCGAGGAGTGTAAAACTGTTTTTT	CASSPGARSVKLFF
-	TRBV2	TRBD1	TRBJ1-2	TGTGCCAGCAGTTACACTCGCCAAGGGGGCGTCTATGGCTACACCTTC	CASSYTRQGGVYGYTF
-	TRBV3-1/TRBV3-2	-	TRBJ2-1	TGTGCCAGCAGCCAATTCGGTAGGACGGAGCAGTTCTTC	CASSQFGRTEQFF
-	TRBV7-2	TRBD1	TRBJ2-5	TGTGCCAGCAGCTTATCGCATGGTCCGGGACAGAATCAAGAGACCCAGTACTTC	CASSLSHGPGQNQETQYF
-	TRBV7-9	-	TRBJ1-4	TGTGCCAGCAGGGGCTTGGAAGAAAAACTGTTTTTT	CASRGLEEKLFF
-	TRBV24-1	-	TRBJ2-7	TGTGCCACCAGTGATTTAGCGCCGGGCCAAGCCCGCTACGAGCAGTACTTC	CATSDLAPGQARYEQYF
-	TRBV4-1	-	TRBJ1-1	TGCGCCAGCAGCCAAGGGGGGGCTGAAGCTTTCTTT	CASSQGGAEAFF
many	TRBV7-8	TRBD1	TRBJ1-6	TGTGCCAGCAGCCTCAACCCGACAGGGGGCTATTCACCCCTCCACTTT	CASSLNPTGGYSPLHF
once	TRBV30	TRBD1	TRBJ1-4	TGTGCCTGGGGACAGGGAGGGGGAGAAAAACTGTTTTTT	CAWGQGGGEKLFF
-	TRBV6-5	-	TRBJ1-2	TGTGCCAGCAGCCCGCCCGGGGGCTATGGCTACACCTTC	CASSPPGGYGYTF
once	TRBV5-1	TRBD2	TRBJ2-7	TGCGCCAGCAGACCCTCGGGGGGGCGCGCCTACGAGCAGTACTTC	CASRPSGGRAYEQYF